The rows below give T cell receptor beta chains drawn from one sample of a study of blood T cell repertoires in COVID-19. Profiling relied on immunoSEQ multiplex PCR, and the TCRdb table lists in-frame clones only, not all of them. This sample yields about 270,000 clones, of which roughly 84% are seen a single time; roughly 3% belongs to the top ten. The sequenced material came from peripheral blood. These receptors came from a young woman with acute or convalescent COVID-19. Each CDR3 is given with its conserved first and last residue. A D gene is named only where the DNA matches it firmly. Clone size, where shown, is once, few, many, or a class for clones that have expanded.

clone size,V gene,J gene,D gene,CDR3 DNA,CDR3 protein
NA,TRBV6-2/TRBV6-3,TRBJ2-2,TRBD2,TGTGCCAGCAGTTACCCAATTAGCGGGAGGGTCCCGAACACCGGGGAGCTGTTTTTT,CASSYPISGRVPNTGELFF
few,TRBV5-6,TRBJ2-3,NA,TGTGCCAGCAGGATACAGGGTTCAGATACGCAGTATTTT,CASRIQGSDTQYF
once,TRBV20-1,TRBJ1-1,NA,TGCAGTGCTAGTTTGGGGGCCTCCATGAACACTGAAGCTTTCTTT,CSASLGASMNTEAFF
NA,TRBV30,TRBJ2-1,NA,TGTGCCTGGAGTCCCCACCGGGGGACGGACAATGAGCAGTTCTTC,CAWSPHRGTDNEQFF
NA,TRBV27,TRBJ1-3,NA,TGTGCCAGCAGTTCACTAACTGGAAACACCATATATTTT,CASSSLTGNTIYF
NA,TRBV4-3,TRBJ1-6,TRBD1,TGCGCCAGCAGCCAAGACCGGGACAGGGAGAATTCACCCCTCCACTTT,CASSQDRDRENSPLHF
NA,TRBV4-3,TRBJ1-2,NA,TGCGCCAGCAGCCAAGCCACAGGGTCTCAGACCTTC,CASSQATGSQTF
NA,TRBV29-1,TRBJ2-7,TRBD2,TGCAGCGCCGGGGGACTAGCGGATCCCTACGAGCAGTACTTC,CSAGGLADPYEQYF
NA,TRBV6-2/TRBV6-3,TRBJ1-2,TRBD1,TGTGCCAGCAGTGTCGGGAACAGGGGATCGGGAGGCTACACCTTC,CASSVGNRGSGGYTF
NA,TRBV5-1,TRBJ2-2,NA,TGCGCCAGCACCTTGGGGTCAGTCCCCAACACCGGGGAGCTGTTTTTT,CASTLGSVPNTGELFF
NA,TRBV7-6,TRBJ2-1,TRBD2,TGTGCCAGCAGCTCAACGCTAGCGGGCTCCTACAATGAGCAGTTCTTC,CASSSTLAGSYNEQFF
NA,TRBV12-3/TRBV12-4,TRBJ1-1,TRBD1,TGTGCCAGCAGTTTAGACGTCAGGGGGGTTACCTTT,CASSLDVRGVTF
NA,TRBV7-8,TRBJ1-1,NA,TGTGCCAGTCACCCGTCGGGGGGCACGAACACTGAAGCTTTCTTT,CASHPSGGTNTEAFF
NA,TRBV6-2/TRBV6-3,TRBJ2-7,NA,TGTGCCAGCAGTTACGGTGCGGGCCAAGTCTACGAGCAGTACTTC,CASSYGAGQVYEQYF
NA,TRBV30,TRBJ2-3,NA,TGTGCCTGGTCAAGGGGTCCTAGCACAGATACGCAGTATTTT,CAWSRGPSTDTQYF
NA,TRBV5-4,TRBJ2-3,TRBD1,TGTGCCAGCAGCCCCGGGACAGGGCAGGATACGCAGTATTTT,CASSPGTGQDTQYF
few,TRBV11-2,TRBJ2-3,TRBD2,TGTGCCAGCAGCTTACGGGAGGACCGCCGTGCTAGCACAGATACGCAGTATTTT,CASSLREDRRASTDTQYF
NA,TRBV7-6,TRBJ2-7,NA,TGTGCCAGCAGCTTTCTTCAGCGGGACAGGTCCCCCTCCTACGAGCAGTACTTC,CASSFLQRDRSPSYEQYF
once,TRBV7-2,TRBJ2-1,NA,TGTGCCAGCAGTCCCCTAAACTACAATGAGCAGTTCTTC,CASSPLNYNEQFF
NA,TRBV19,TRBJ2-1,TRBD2,TGTGCCAGTCTGCGGACTAGCGGAGGGACCTCCTACAATGAGCAGTTCTTC,CASLRTSGGTSYNEQFF